The 4 T cell receptor beta chains in this list originate from one sample, sequenced in a study of blood T cell repertoires in COVID-19. Sequenced by immunoSEQ multiplex PCR; TCRdb stores in-frame clones only, minus some. The sample includes approximately 300,000 clones, about 85% of them seen just once. The material sequenced was PBMCs or T cells enriched from blood (not recorded which). All receptors come from a woman aged 25 to 39 who had been exposed to COVID-19.

V usage is TRBV3-1 (or the pseudogene TRBV3-2) and J usage is TRBJ1-2; D not resolved. Deletions cut 0 bases from V and 6 bases from J, with 14 bases between. The CDR3 has 15 amino acids. Germline V CDR1 and CDR2: LGHDT, YNNKEL (reference sequence). CDR3 DNA sequence: TGTGCCAGCAGCCAAGATGTCAGGTTGTTCGATGGCTACACCTTC. Its translation is CASSQDVRLFDGYTF.

This rearrangement joins TRBV20-1 to TRBJ2-7; 10 nucleotides match TRBD1. V lost 5 bases and J lost 6; bases outside the gene matches: 1. Per the germline V gene, CDR1 is DFQATT and CDR2 is SNEGSKA (reference sequence). This CDR3 contains 11 residues. This CDR3 reads CSADRGPEQYF. The CDR3 DNA is TGCAGTGCTGACAGGGGGCCCGAGCAGTACTTC.

This chain joins TRBV15 and TRBJ1-2; 8 bases line up with TRBD1. J lost 8 bases, V lost 3 bases, and 8 bases had no gene match. The CDR3 sequence is 14 residues long. Germline CDR1 reads LNHNV; CDR2 reads YYDKDF (reference sequence). In DNA, the CDR3 is TGTGCCACCAGCAGGGACAGGGCGGATGTGGGCTACACCTTC. This codes for CATSRDRADVGYTF.

The CDR3 reads CASSWGGAGLGNTIYF. CDR3 DNA: TGTGCCAGCTCTTGGGGAGGGGCAGGGCTTGGAAACACCATATATTTT. This chain uses TRBV9 with TRBJ1-3; a weak D match, TRBD1 (5 bases). V shed 7 bases and J shed 3 bases, with 20 bases lying between them. Germline assignment: CDR1 SGDLS and CDR2 YYNGEE. The CDR3 contains 16 residues.